The entry below describes one T cell receptor beta chain. The CDR3 is 13 amino acids. Deletions cut 5 bases from V and 5 bases from J, with 12 bases between. The germline V gene has CDR1 SGHAT and CDR2 FQNNGV. This sample stems from a study of blood T cell repertoires in COVID-19. Study background: Samples came from the United States, Italy and Spain, spanning acute and convalescent COVID-19.

Assay: immunoSEQ multiplex PCR; the TCRdb copy retains only in-frame clones and omits some. The table includes more than 60,000 clones, more than 75% detected once. This sequence originates from a woman older than 75 with acute or convalescent COVID-19. The material sequenced was peripheral blood. The V gene is TRBV11-2, the J gene TRBJ2-5; D is undetermined. The DNA for the CDR3 is TGTGCCAGCAGCGTCGGCACCGGGGAGACCCAGTACTTC. The encoded protein is CASSVGTGETQYF.